The 20 T cell receptor beta chains presented below share a single source sample, sequenced in a study of cytomegalovirus exposure and HLA in healthy donors. The PCR had 60 Vbeta and 13 Jbeta primers. Repertoires were generated with immunoSEQ multiplex PCR, while TCRdb's copy carries only in-frame clones and drops some. The table includes 210,000 or so clones, 75% to 80% detected once. What was sequenced was PBMCs. The receptor source for this set is a man aged 18-30 years in good health and CMV-seronegative.

This chain links TRBV6-1 with TRBJ1-1; D possibly corresponds to TRBD1 (5 bases). Trimming shortened V by 6 bases and J by 4 bases, and 15 bases separated the two germline ends. The CDR3 runs to 14 residues. CDR1 is MNHNS, CDR2 SASEGT, per germline. The CDR3 loop reads CASRRQGWGTEAFF. CDR3 nucleotides: TGTGCCAGCAGAAGGCAGGGATGGGGCACTGAAGCTTTCTTT.

The J gene is TRBJ2-5, the V gene TRBV25-1; D is uncertain. Germline V lookup: CDR1 MGHDK, CDR2 SYGVNS. This CDR3 comprises 13 residues. The V end lost 8 bases, the J end lost 5 bases, and 15 bases lay between the germline ends. In nucleotides, the CDR3 is TGTGCCAGCTCTAGAGAGGAAGGCGAGACCCAGTACTTC. It encodes CASSREEGETQYF.

The chain couples TRBV18 to TRBJ2-5; D might be TRBD2 (6 bases). Germline V gene lookup returns CDR1 KGHSH and CDR2 LQKENI. Trimming cost V 2 bases and J 5 bases, with 9 bases left between them. This CDR3 has 13 residues. The CDR3 region has the DNA TGTGCCAGCTCACCAGGAGGGCTCGAGACCCAGTACTTC. It yields the protein CASSPGGLETQYF.

The chain combines TRBV6-5 with TRBJ2-7; 10 nucleotides line up with TRBD1. This CDR3 comprises 13 residues. The germline V gene has CDR1 MNHEY and CDR2 SVGAGI. V was pared by 6 bases and J by 5 bases, with 4 bases of the junction left unmatched. In DNA form, the CDR3 reads TGTGCCAGCAGCAGGGACAGGGGCCACGAGCAGTACTTC. This gives the protein CASSRDRGHEQYF.

This chain uses TRBV5-6 with TRBJ1-2; D is unresolved. With 5 bases removed from V and 2 bases from J, the gap between germline ends came to 13 bases. Germline loops: CDR1 SGHDT, CDR2 YYEEEE. The CDR3 covers 14 residues. The CDR3 loop reads CASRPWTGNYGYTF. In DNA, the CDR3 is TGTGCCAGCAGACCCTGGACGGGAAACTATGGCTACACCTTC.

The chain has TRBV27 and TRBJ2-3; a possible D gene is TRBD1 (6 bases). The CDR3 extends over 20 amino acids. The germline V and J ends were trimmed by 8 bases and 0 bases, with 30 bases remaining between them. The germline V gene has CDR1 MNHEY and CDR2 SMNVEV (reference sequence). CDR3 DNA: TGTGCCAGCGCCCATAGGGGGACACCAGACCTATTTACTAGCACAGATACGCAGTATTTT. Amino acid sequence: CASAHRGTPDLFTSTDTQYF.

This chain connects TRBV4-3 to TRBJ2-3; TRBD2 agrees at 14 bases. V dropped 0 bases and J dropped 0; count of bases not matched to a gene: 5. The CDR3 covers 19 residues. Germline-derived CDR1 and CDR2 are LGHNA and YSLEER. This CDR3 is CASSQDGLAGGISTDTQYF. DNA of the CDR3: TGCGCCAGCAGCCAAGATGGACTAGCGGGAGGTATTAGCACAGATACGCAGTATTTT.

This sequence joins TRBV2 and TRBJ2-5; TRBD2 matches 10 bases. The DNA end is a closer match to TRBJ2-7, so the J assignment may be wrong. CDR3 length: 15 amino acids. In germline, CDR1 is SNHLY, CDR2 FYNNEI. The CDR3 region is CASGVRTSGYYEQYF. As DNA, the CDR3 is TGTGCCAGCGGGGTTCGGACTAGCGGTTACTACGAGCAGTACTTC.

This clone has just one count. This chain connects TRBV7-6 to TRBJ2-7; 11 nucleotides line up with TRBD1. CDR1 is SGHVS, CDR2 FNYEAQ, per germline. With V trimmed by 5 bases and J by 3 bases, 6 bases remained unmatched. CDR3 length equals 15 residues. For the CDR3, the DNA is TGTGCCAGCAGCGCGGGACAGGGGGTGTTCTACGAGCAGTACTTC. Translating gives CASSAGQGVFYEQYF.

This sequence joins TRBV7-9 and TRBJ2-1; perhaps TRBD1 as D (5 bases). Germline assignment: CDR1 SEHNR and CDR2 FQNEAQ (reference sequence). V was cut by 5 bases and J by 8 bases, with 22 bases left in between. The CDR3 covers 16 residues. The CDR3 DNA reads TGTGCCAGCAGCAATCCAGGCAGGGCCCCCTTCCATGAGCAGTTCTTC. The encoded protein is CASSNPGRAPFHEQFF.

This clone was recorded once. The chain combines TRBV15 with TRBJ2-7, with 10 positions matching TRBD2. Germline loops: CDR1 LNHNV, CDR2 YYDKDF (reference sequence). The trim removed 9 bases at V and 2 bases at J, leaving 7 bases unmatched. The CDR3 has 14 amino acids. The CDR3 region has the DNA TGTGCCACGAAAGCGGGAGGGCCTACCTACGAGCAGTACTTC. Its protein product is CATKAGGPTYEQYF.

This sequence joins TRBV4-1 and TRBJ2-2, with TRBD1 matching 9 bases. The CDR3 totals 16 residues. V lost 0 bases and J lost 7; bases outside the gene matches: 6. Per germline, CDR1 MGHRA and CDR2 YSYEKL. The CDR3, as DNA: TGCGCCAGCAGCCAAGAGACAGGGGGTTCGAACGGGGAGCTGTTTTTT. Its translation: CASSQETGGSNGELFF.

This clone was picked up a small number of times. This rearrangement joins TRBV19 to TRBJ1-1; 8 bases align to TRBD1. The trim removed 8 bases at V and 0 bases at J, leaving 14 bases unmatched. CDR1 LNHDA and CDR2 SQIVND come from the germline V gene (reference sequence). CDR3 length: 17 amino acids. DNA of the CDR3: TGTGCCAGTCATAAGGGAGGACAGGGCGACATGAACACTGAAGCTTTCTTT. The encoded protein is CASHKGGQGDMNTEAFF. The full variable domain, completed using reference TRBV19 and TRBJ1-1, is DGGITQSPKYLFRKEGQNVTLSCEQNLNHDAMYWYRQDPGQGLRLIYYSQIVNDFQKGDIAEGYSVSREKKESFPLTVTSAQKNPTAFYLCASHKGGQGDMNTEAFFGQGTRLTVV.

This rearrangement joins TRBV9 to TRBJ2-7; 9 nucleotides agree with TRBD1. V trimming: 0 bases; J trimming: 7 bases; junction bases outside the gene matches: 8. This CDR3 spans 15 amino acids. Looked up from germline, CDR1 is SGDLS and CDR2 is YYNGEE. The CDR3 nucleotides read TGTGCCAGCAGCGTAGCCCCGGGACAGGGTGAGGAGCAGTACTTC. This sequence encodes CASSVAPGQGEEQYF.

The chain has TRBV12-5 and TRBJ2-3, with 7 bases lining up with TRBD2. Germline assignment: CDR1 LGHNT and CDR2 FRNRAP. J was trimmed by 5 bases and V by 0 bases; bases with no gene match: 8. CDR3 length equals 16 residues. CDR3 DNA sequence: TGTGCTAGTGGTTTGGTATGGGCGGGGGAAGGAGATACGCAGTATTTT. This codes for CASGLVWAGEGDTQYF. The full variable domain, its missing parts supplied by reference TRBV12-5 and TRBJ2-3, is DARVTQTPRHKVTEMGQEVTMRCQPILGHNTVFWYRQTMMQGLELLAYFRNRAPLDDSGMPKDRFSAEMPDATLATLKIQPSEPRDSAVYFCASGLVWAGEGDTQYFGPGTRLTVL.

The gene calls are TRBV6-1 and TRBJ1-2; 9 bases map to TRBD1. CDR3 size: 14 residues. Germline V gene lookup returns CDR1 MNHNS and CDR2 SASEGT. With 0 bases clipped from V and 6 bases from J, the junction kept 2 bases outside the gene matches. Written as DNA, the CDR3 is TGTGCCAGCAGTGAAGCGGGGACAGGGAATGGCTACACCTTC. Translated: CASSEAGTGNGYTF.

This rearrangement joins TRBV7-9 to TRBJ1-4, with TRBD1 as a possible D gene (6 bases). The CDR3 extends over 14 amino acids. V was trimmed by 2 bases and J by 6 bases, leaving 10 bases between them. Germline V gene data show CDR1 as SEHNR and CDR2 as FQNEAQ (reference sequence). The chain's CDR3 is CASSLRGQDEKLFF. CDR3 bases: TGTGCCAGCAGCTTACGGGGACAAGATGAAAAACTGTTTTTT.

The CDR3 DNA reads as TGTGCCAGCAGCCCCAAGGACAGCTACGAGCAGTACTTC. It yields the protein CASSPKDSYEQYF. J is TRBJ2-7 and V is TRBV7-9; D is possibly TRBD1 (6 bases). CDR3 size: 13 residues. With 5 bases removed from V and 3 bases from J, the gap between germline ends came to 11 bases. Germline-derived CDR1 and CDR2 are SEHNR and FQNEAQ (reference sequence).

This clone was counted between two and nine times. This sequence joins TRBV6-1 and TRBJ1-4, with 7 positions matching TRBD1. The V and J ends lost 4 bases and 2 bases, in that order; junction bases with no gene match: 4. Per the germline V gene, CDR1 is MNHNS and CDR2 is SASEGT. This CDR3 comprises 15 residues. Here the CDR3 DNA reads TGTGCCAGCAGTGCATCGGGACAGACTAATGAAAAACTGTTTTTT. Translated: CASSASGQTNEKLFF.

The V and J genes are TRBV5-6 and TRBJ2-3; 9 bases fit TRBD2. V was pared by 4 bases and J by 2 bases, with 8 bases of the junction left unmatched. The germline gives CDR1 SGHDT, CDR2 YYEEEE. CDR3 length: 16 amino acids. The CDR3 nucleotides read TGTGCCAGCAGCCCCCTCACTAGCGGGTCCACAGATACGCAGTATTTT. It translates to CASSPLTSGSTDTQYF.